A selection of T cell receptor beta chains follows, all from one sample in a study of regulatory and conventional T cells in RAG deficiency. Here immunoSEQ multiplex PCR was the method, and the copy in TCRdb shows in-frame clones only, minus some. The top ten hold 1% to 1.5% of the sample, which has tens of thousands of clones, 95% to 97% seen once. This sample also appeared in a second study, on regulatory T cells.

The sequenced sample was CD25- CD4+ T cells sorted from blood. These receptors all come from a human donor in good health. The CDR3 runs from the conserved cysteine through the conserved F or W. Each record gives: D gene, J gene, clone size, V gene, CDR3 DNA, CDR3 protein. D genes are given only for firm matches. Size values are once, few and many counts, or a class for expanded clones, and some rows have none.

>TRBD2|TRBJ2-5|once|TRBV9
TGTGCCAGCAGCGTAGTTGGGGGGGAGGAGACCCAGTACTTC
CASSVVGGEETQYF
>TRBD2|TRBJ2-5|once|TRBV5-1
TGCGCCAGCAGCTTGGCCGCTAGCGGGGAAGAGACCCAGTACTTC
CASSLAASGEETQYF
>TRBD1|TRBJ1-2|once|TRBV2
TGTGCCAGCAGTGAAGGACAGGGGATCTTCTATGGCTACACCTTC
CASSEGQGIFYGYTF
>NA|TRBJ2-4|NA|TRBV7-2
TGTGCCAGCAGCTTAGTGTGGGCTCTAGCCAAAAACATTCAGTACTTC
CASSLVWALAKNIQYF
>NA|TRBJ1-2|once|TRBV5-4
TGTGCCAGCAGCCACCCGAGCGCCAACTATGGCTACACCTTC
CASSHPSANYGYTF
>NA|TRBJ1-6|NA|TRBV7-7
TGTGCCAGCAGCTTAGGTCAGGATTCACCCCTCCACTTT
CASSLGQDSPLHF
>TRBD1|TRBJ1-2|NA|TRBV18
TGTGCCAGCTCACCCCTCGAAGGCCAGGGGGCGCGAGGCTACACCTTC
CASSPLEGQGARGYTF
>NA|TRBJ2-2|NA|TRBV4-3
TGCGCCAGCAGCCAAGAAGGGGTCGGGGAGCTGTTTTTT
CASSQEGVGELFF
>NA|TRBJ1-2|once|TRBV19
TGTGCCAGTAGTATAAACCCCCTGGGGGGGCCGGAAGGCTACACCTTC
CASSINPLGGPEGYTF
>TRBD2|TRBJ2-1|NA|TRBV30
TGTGCCTGGAGTGGGGTAGCGGGGGCTCACAATGAGCAGTTCTTC
CAWSGVAGAHNEQFF
>TRBD1|TRBJ1-5|once|TRBV5-1
TGCGCCAGCAGTGTAGGGACAGGGGGTAGCAATCAGCCCCAGCATTTT
CASSVGTGGSNQPQHF
>NA|TRBJ1-3|NA|TRBV2
TGTGCCAGCAAGGAGGAGGAGGGAAGAAACACCATATATTTT
CASKEEEGRNTIYF
>TRBD2|TRBJ2-5|NA|TRBV7-9
TGTGCCAGCAGCTCCGGACTAGCGGGGGGGGGAGAGACCCAGTACTTC
CASSSGLAGGGETQYF
>NA|TRBJ1-2|NA|TRBV18
TGTGCCAGCTCACCGACCGACAATGGCTACACCTTC
CASSPTDNGYTF
>NA|TRBJ1-6|NA|TRBV5-6
TGTGCCAGCACCCCTCGGACCATTCAAGGAGGTTCACCCCTCCACTTT
CASTPRTIQGGSPLHF
>NA|TRBJ1-1|NA|TRBV6-6
TGTGCCAGCAGTTCCCAGGGAGGGGACACTGAAGCTTTCTTT
CASSSQGGDTEAFF
>TRBD2|TRBJ2-7|NA|TRBV5-4
TGTGCCAGCAGCTCAAGACTAGCGGGGTACAAGTTCGAGCAGTACTTC
CASSSRLAGYKFEQYF
>TRBD1|TRBJ2-5|once|TRBV10-1
TGCGCCAGCAGTGAGTATGTGACAGGGACCCGAGAGACCCAGTACTTC
CASSEYVTGTRETQYF
>NA|TRBJ1-2|NA|TRBV30
TGTGCCTGGAGTGTACCCGAGGGTGGCTACACCTTC
CAWSVPEGGYTF
>TRBD2|TRBJ2-5|NA|TRBV30
TGTGCCTGGAGCGCTGGACTAGCGGGGGAAGAGACCCAGTACTTC
CAWSAGLAGEETQYF
>NA|TRBJ2-5|once|TRBV2
TGTGCCAGCAGTGAGTGGGCAGGGGCTAAAAAGACCCAGTACTTC
CASSEWAGAKKTQYF
>TRBD1|TRBJ1-4|NA|TRBV7-7
TGTGCCAGCAGCCCCAGACAGGGGCTGAATGAAAAACTGTTTTTT
CASSPRQGLNEKLFF
>NA|TRBJ1-1|NA|TRBV5-6
TGCGCCAGCAGCCCCACGGGGGTGAACACTGAAGCTTTCTTT
CASSPTGVNTEAFF
>NA|TRBJ1-3|NA|TRBV11-1
TGTGCCAGCAGCTCCTGGACAGACGTGAACACCATATATTTT
CASSSWTDVNTIYF
>NA|TRBJ1-5|few|TRBV19
TGTGCCAGTAGATTCGCCGTCGGGTCGGGACAGCCCCAGCATTTT
CASRFAVGSGQPQHF
>TRBD2|TRBJ2-3|NA|TRBV6-4
TGTGCCAGCAGTGACTCGATAGGACTAGGGCGTAGCACAGATACGCAGTATTTT
CASSDSIGLGRSTDTQYF
>NA|TRBJ2-3|NA|TRBV9
TGTGCCAGCAGCGTGGGGGGTTGGGTGACAGATACGCAGTATTTT
CASSVGGWVTDTQYF
>NA|TRBJ2-1|NA|TRBV7-9
TGTGCCAGCAGCTCATTAAAACAGGTTGATGAGCAGTTCTTC
CASSSLKQVDEQFF
>NA|TRBJ1-3|few|TRBV5-4
TGTGCCAGCAGCTTGAAAGGGGGCTCTGGAAACACCATATATTTT
CASSLKGGSGNTIYF
>TRBD1|TRBJ2-3|NA|TRBV30
TGTGCCTGGAGTGTATCCTCAGGGGGCCCTGATACGCAGTATTTT
CAWSVSSGGPDTQYF
>TRBD2|TRBJ2-5|NA|TRBV11-2
TGTGCCAGCAGCTTAGATCTAGCGGGGGGCCACGAGACCCAGTACTTC
CASSLDLAGGHETQYF
>TRBD1|TRBJ1-5|NA|TRBV5-6
TGTGCCAGCAGCCACCGGGACAGGGTGGACCAGCCCCAGCATTTT
CASSHRDRVDQPQHF
>TRBD1|TRBJ1-2|NA|TRBV15
TGTGCCACGACAGGGGATTATGGCTACACCTTC
CATTGDYGYTF
>TRBD1|TRBJ1-1|NA|TRBV19
TGTGCCAGTAGTGCGCTGTGGGGGACAGGGGGTACTGAAGCTTTCTTT
CASSALWGTGGTEAFF
>TRBD1|TRBJ1-6|NA|TRBV7-9
TGTGCCAGCAGCGGATCCGGGACAGAGAATTCACCCCTCCACTTT
CASSGSGTENSPLHF
>TRBD1|TRBJ2-5|NA|TRBV7-2
TGTGCCAGCAGCTCATACAGGGGCACGGAGACCCAGTACTTC
CASSSYRGTETQYF
>TRBD1|TRBJ2-7|NA|TRBV10-2
TGCGCCAGCAGTGGAAGGACAGGGTTATCCTACGAGCAGTACTTC
CASSGRTGLSYEQYF
>NA|TRBJ1-6|NA|TRBV5-1
TGCGCCAGCAGCAGGGAGTTTAATAATTCACCCCTCCACTTT
CASSREFNNSPLHF
>TRBD1|TRBJ1-2|NA|TRBV28
TGTGCCAGCAGTGCGACAGTCGGACAGGGTAACCGCTATGGCTACACCTTC
CASSATVGQGNRYGYTF
>NA|TRBJ1-1|NA|TRBV28
TGTGCCAGCAGTTTGGCGGGGCGGGGGACGAACACTGAAGCTTTCTTT
CASSLAGRGTNTEAFF
>NA|TRBJ1-1|NA|TRBV5-1
TGCGCCAGCACTAGCAGGATGGGGGGGGCAGGCACTGAAGCTTTCTTT
CASTSRMGGAGTEAFF
>TRBD1|TRBJ1-2|NA|TRBV7-6
TGTGCCAGCAGCTACGACGCACAGGGGGCCTCTGGCTACACCTTC
CASSYDAQGASGYTF
>TRBD2|TRBJ2-7|NA|TRBV18
TGTGCCAGCTCCCGACTAGCGGGGGGTCCCTACGAGCAGTACTTC
CASSRLAGGPYEQYF
>NA|TRBJ1-6|NA|TRBV28
TGTGCCAGCAGTACAGGGAGCTCCTATAATTCACCCCTCCACTTT
CASSTGSSYNSPLHF
>TRBD1|TRBJ2-2|NA|TRBV6-5
TGTGCCAGCAGTTTACCGGGACAGGGAGGCACCGGGGAGCTGTTTTTT
CASSLPGQGGTGELFF
>NA|TRBJ1-4|NA|TRBV7-8
TGTGCCAGCAGCTCCAACATACAGGATGCAACTAATGAAAAACTGTTTTTT
CASSSNIQDATNEKLFF
>TRBD2|TRBJ2-1|NA|TRBV10-1
TGCGCCAGCAGTGTTGGGACTACCACTAAGCAGTTCTTC
CASSVGTTTKQFF
>TRBD1|TRBJ2-5|NA|TRBV19
TGTGCCAGTAGTAATCAAGGGACAGGCCTGGAGACCCAGTACTTC
CASSNQGTGLETQYF
>NA|TRBJ2-6|NA|TRBV6-6
TGTGCCAGCAGTTACTATGGGGGCGCTGGGGCCAACGTCCTGACTTTC
CASSYYGGAGANVLTF
>NA|TRBJ2-2|once|TRBV29-1
TGCAGCGTTGAAGATCTTAGGCAGGCGAACACCGGGGAGCTGTTTTTT
CSVEDLRQANTGELFF
>NA|TRBJ1-3|NA|TRBV18
TGTGCCAGCTCGCCATTGGGCCAACGGTCCTCTGGAAACACCATATATTTT
CASSPLGQRSSGNTIYF
>NA|TRBJ2-7|NA|TRBV28
TGTGCCAGCAGTGTGAGGTCAGTCTACGAGCAGTACTTC
CASSVRSVYEQYF